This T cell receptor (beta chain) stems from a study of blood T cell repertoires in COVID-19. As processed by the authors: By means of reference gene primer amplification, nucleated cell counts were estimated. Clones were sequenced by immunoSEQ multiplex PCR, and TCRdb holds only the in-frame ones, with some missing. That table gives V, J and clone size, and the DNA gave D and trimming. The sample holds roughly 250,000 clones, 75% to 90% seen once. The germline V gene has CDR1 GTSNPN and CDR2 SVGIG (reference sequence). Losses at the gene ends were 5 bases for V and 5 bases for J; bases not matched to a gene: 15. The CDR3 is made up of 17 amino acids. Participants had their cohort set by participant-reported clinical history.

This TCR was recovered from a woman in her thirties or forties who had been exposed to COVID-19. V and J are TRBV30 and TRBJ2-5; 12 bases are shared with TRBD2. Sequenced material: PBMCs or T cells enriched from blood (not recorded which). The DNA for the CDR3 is TGTGCCTGGGACCGGGGGACTAGCGGGCCCTTACGGGAGACCCAGTACTTC. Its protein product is CAWDRGTSGPLRETQYF. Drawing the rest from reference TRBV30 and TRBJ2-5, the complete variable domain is SQTIHQWPATLVQPVGSPLSLECTVEGTSNPNLYWYRQAAGRGLQLLFYSVGIGQISSEVPQNLSASRPQDRQFILSSKKLLLSDSGFYLCAWDRGTSGPLRETQYFGPGTRLLVL.